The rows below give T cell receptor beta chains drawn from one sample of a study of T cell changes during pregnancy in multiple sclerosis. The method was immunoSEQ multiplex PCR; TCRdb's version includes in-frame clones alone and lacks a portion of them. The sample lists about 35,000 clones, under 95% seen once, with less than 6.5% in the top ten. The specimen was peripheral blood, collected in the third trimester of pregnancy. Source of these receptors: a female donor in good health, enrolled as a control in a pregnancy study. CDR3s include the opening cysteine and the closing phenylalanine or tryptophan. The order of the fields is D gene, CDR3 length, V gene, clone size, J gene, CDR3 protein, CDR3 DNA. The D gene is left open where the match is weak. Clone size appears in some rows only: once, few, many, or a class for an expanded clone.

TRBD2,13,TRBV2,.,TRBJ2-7,CASKGLAGYEQYF,TGTGCCAGCAAGGGGCTAGCGGGATACGAGCAGTACTTC
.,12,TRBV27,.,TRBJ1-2,CASRTSQAGYTF,TGTGCCAGCAGGACCTCTCAAGCGGGCTACACCTTC
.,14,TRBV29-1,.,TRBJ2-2,CSVGSGRNTGELFF,TGCAGCGTTGGAAGCGGGCGGAACACCGGGGAGCTGTTTTTT
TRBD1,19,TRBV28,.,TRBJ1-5,CASSSSHQAGQGGDQPQHF,TGTGCCAGCAGTTCCTCCCATCAAGCGGGACAGGGCGGGGATCAGCCCCAGCATTTT
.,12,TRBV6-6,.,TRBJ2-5,CASRPLLAPQYF,TGTGCCAGCAGACCCCTACTAGCCCCCCAGTACTTC
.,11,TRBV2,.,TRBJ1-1,CASSDHRVAFF,TGTGCCAGCAGTGACCACAGGGTCGCTTTCTTT
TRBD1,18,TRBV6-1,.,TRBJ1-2,CASSEESRGLLANYGYTF,TGTGCCAGCAGTGAAGAGTCCAGGGGGCTTTTAGCTAACTATGGCTACACCTTC
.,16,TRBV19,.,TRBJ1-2,CASSRLIQGQTYGYTF,TGTGCCAGTAGTAGACTAATCCAGGGGCAGACCTATGGCTACACCTTC
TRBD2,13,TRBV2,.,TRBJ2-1,CASPTAGENEQFF,TGTGCCAGCCCAACCGCGGGGGAGAATGAGCAGTTCTTC
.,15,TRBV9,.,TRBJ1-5,CASSVDGGLGQPQHF,TGTGCCAGCAGCGTAGATGGGGGCCTAGGGCAGCCCCAGCATTTT
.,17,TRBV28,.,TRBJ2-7,CASSFGGIGGSSYEQYF,TGTGCCAGCAGTTTTGGCGGGATCGGGGGTTCCTCCTACGAGCAGTACTTC
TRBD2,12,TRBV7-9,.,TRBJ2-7,CASSPGGDEQYF,TGTGCCAGCAGCCCGGGGGGGGACGAGCAGTACTTC
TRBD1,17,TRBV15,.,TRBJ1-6,CATSPIVRDRPDSPLHF,TGTGCCACCAGCCCTATCGTACGGGACAGACCCGATTCACCCCTCCACTTT
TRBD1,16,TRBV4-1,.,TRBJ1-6,CASSLPRQGPNSPLHF,TGCGCCAGCAGCCTCCCTCGACAGGGCCCTAATTCACCCCTCCACTTT
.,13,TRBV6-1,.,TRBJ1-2,CASSAAENYGYTF,TGTGCCAGCAGTGCCGCAGAAAACTATGGCTACACCTTC
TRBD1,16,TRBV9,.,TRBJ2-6,CASSRQGNPGANVLTF,TGTGCCAGCAGCAGACAGGGGAACCCTGGGGCCAACGTCCTGACTTTC
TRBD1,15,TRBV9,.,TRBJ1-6,CASSRLTGLGSPLHF,TGTGCCAGCAGTCGCTTGACAGGGTTAGGTTCACCCCTCCACTTT
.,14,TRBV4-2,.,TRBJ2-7,CASSHTRVSYEQYF,TGTGCCAGCAGCCACACTAGAGTATCCTACGAGCAGTACTTC
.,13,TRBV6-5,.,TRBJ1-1,CASSYSFGAEAFF,TGTGCCAGCAGTTACTCATTCGGGGCTGAAGCTTTCTTT
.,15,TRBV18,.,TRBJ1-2,CASSPPGAGSYGYTF,TGTGCCAGCTCACCCCCAGGAGCGGGGTCCTATGGCTACACCTTC
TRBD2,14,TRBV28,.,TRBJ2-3,CASSLGLATDTQYF,TGTGCCAGCAGTTTGGGACTAGCGACAGATACGCAGTATTTT
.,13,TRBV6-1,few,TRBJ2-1,CASSAPYANEQFF,TGTGCCAGCAGTGCCCCCTACGCCAATGAGCAGTTCTTC
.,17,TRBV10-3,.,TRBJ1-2,CAISGPGGEPSNYGYTF,TGTGCCATCAGTGGGCCGGGGGGGGAACCCTCTAACTATGGCTACACCTTC
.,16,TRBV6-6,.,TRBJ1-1,CASSYDGASMNTEAFF,TGTGCCAGCAGTTACGATGGGGCCAGTATGAACACTGAAGCTTTCTTT
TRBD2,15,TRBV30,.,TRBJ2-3,CAGLSGKGAKDTQYF,TGTGCCGGACTTAGCGGGAAAGGAGCGAAAGATACGCAGTATTTT
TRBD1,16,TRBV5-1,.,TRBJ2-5,CASSGVGTGLQETQYF,TGCGCCAGCAGTGGAGTCGGGACAGGCCTCCAAGAGACCCAGTACTTC
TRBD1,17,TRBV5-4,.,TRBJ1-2,CASSLRGQGPTRYGYTF,TGTGCCAGCAGCTTACGAGGACAGGGGCCTACCCGCTATGGCTACACCTTC
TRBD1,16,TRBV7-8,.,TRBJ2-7,CASSLAGGTGASEQYF,TGTGCCAGCAGCTTAGCCGGAGGGACAGGGGCCTCCGAGCAGTACTTC
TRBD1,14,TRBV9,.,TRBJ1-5,CASSATGLDQPQHF,TGTGCCAGCAGCGCGACAGGGTTGGATCAGCCCCAGCATTTT
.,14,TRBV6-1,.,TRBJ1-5,CASSVRGSNQPQHF,TGTGCCAGCAGTGTTCGGGGAAGCAATCAGCCCCAGCATTTT
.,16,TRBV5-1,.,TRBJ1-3,CASSSDRDRSGNTIYF,TGCGCCAGCAGCTCGGACAGAGACCGCTCTGGAAACACCATATATTTT
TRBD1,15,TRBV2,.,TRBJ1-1,CASSEVGQMNTEAFF,TGTGCCAGCAGTGAAGTGGGACAGATGAACACTGAAGCTTTCTTT
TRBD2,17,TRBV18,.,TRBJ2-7,CASSLNDDSGRSGEQYF,TGTGCCAGCTCGCTTAACGATGATAGCGGGAGGAGTGGAGAGCAGTACTTC
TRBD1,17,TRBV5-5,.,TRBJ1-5,CASSPGTGPLGNQPQHF,TGTGCCAGCAGCCCCGGGACAGGGCCGCTAGGCAATCAGCCCCAGCATTTT
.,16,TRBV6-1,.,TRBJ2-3,CASSEASSPNTDTQYF,TGTGCCAGCAGTGAAGCGTCGAGCCCTAACACAGATACGCAGTATTTT
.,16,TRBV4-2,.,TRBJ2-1,CASSRQHPGDPNEQFF,TGTGCCAGCAGCCGACAGCACCCGGGAGACCCCAATGAGCAGTTCTTC
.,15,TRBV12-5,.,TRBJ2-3,CASGSSRGGTDTQYF,TGTGCTAGTGGTTCATCCAGGGGTGGCACAGATACGCAGTATTTT
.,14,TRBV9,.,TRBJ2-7,CASSATGGSYEQYF,TGTGCCAGCAGCGCTACCGGGGGCTCCTACGAGCAGTACTTC
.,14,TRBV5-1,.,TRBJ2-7,CASSLEGVFYEQYF,TGCGCCAGCAGCTTGGAAGGGGTCTTCTACGAGCAGTACTTC